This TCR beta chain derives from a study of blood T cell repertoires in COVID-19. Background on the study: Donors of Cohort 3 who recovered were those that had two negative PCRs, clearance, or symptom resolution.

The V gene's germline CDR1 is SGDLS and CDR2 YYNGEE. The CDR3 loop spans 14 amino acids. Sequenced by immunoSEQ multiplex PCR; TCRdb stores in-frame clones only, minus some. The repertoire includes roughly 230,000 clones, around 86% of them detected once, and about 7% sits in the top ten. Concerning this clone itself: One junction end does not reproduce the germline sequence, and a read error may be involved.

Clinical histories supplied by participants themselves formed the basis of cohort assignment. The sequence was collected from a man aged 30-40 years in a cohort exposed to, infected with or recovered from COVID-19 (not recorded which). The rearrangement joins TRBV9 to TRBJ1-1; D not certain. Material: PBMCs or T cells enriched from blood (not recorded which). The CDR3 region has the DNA TGTGCCAGCAGCGTAGTAACCGGGAACGCTGAAGCTTTCTTT. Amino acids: CASSVVTGNAEAFF.